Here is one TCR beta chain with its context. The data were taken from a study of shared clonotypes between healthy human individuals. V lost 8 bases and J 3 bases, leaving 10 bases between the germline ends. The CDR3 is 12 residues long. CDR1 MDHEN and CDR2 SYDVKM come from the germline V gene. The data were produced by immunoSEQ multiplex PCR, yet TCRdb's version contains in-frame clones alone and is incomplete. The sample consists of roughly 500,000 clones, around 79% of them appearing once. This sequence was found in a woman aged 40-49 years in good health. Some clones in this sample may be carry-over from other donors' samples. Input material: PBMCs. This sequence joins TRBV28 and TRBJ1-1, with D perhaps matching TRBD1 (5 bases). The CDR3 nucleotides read TGTGCCAGCGGGACCAGGGACACTGAAGCTTTCTTT. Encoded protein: CASGTRDTEAFF. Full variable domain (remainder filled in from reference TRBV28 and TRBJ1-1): DVKVTQSSRYLVKRTGEKVFLECVQDMDHENMFWYRQDPGLGLRLIYFSYDVKMKEKGDIPEGYSVSREKKERFSLILESASTNQTSMYLCASGTRDTEAFFGQGTRLTVV.